This TCR beta chain was documented in a study of CD8+CD57+ T cells in acquired aplastic anemia. CDR1 and CDR2 from the germline V gene are MNHNS and SASEGT. The CDR3 has 13 amino acids. The V and J ends lost 8 bases and 3 bases, in that order; junction bases with no gene match: 4. Profiling of TCR beta VDJ combinations and CDR3 sequences used genomic DNA as template. Via MiXCR, TCRdb re-called the reads, giving one row per CDR3 protein. The profile covers about 220,000 distinct CDR3 sequences, with 34% appearing a single time and around 1.1% taken by the ten largest. This clonotype was detected ten times or more.

Specimen: sorted CD4+, CD8+, or CD8+CD57+ T cells (not recorded which) from PBMCs. This chain connects TRBV6-1 to TRBJ1-5; 7 nucleotides agree with TRBD1. The clonotype originates from a human donor in good health, serving as a control. In nucleotides, the CDR3 is TGTGCCAGCCGGACAGGATACAATCAGCCCCAGCATTTT. Translated, it gives CASRTGYNQPQHF.